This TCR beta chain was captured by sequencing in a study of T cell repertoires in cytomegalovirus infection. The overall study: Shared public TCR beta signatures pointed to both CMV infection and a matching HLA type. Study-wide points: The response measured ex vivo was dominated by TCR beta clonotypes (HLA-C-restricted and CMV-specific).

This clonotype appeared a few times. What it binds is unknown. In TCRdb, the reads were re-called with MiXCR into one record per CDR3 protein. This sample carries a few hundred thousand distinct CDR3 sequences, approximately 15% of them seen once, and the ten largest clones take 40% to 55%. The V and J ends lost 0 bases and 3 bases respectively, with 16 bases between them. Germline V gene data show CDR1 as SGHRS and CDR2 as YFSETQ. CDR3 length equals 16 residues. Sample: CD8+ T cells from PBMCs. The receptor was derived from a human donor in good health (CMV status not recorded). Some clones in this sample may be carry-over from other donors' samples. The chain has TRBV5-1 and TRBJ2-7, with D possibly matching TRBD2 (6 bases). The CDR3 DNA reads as TGCGCCAGCAGCTTGGAGGCGGGAACCCGGAGCTACGAGCAGTACTTC. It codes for CASSLEAGTRSYEQYF.